This is a list of T cell receptor beta chains from one sample in a study of breast tumors, draining lymph nodes, adjacent tissues. One entry per CDR3 protein, called by TCRdb with MiXCR from the multiplex PCR reads. The profile shows about 110,000 distinct CDR3 sequences, about 31% of them singletons. The sequenced sample was axillary lymph node tissue. The receptors originated from a female donor with breast cancer. Some clones in this sample may be carry-over from other donors' samples. The CDR3 runs from the conserved cysteine through the conserved F or W. The D gene is left open where the match is weak. A row's size may be missing; if present it is once, few, many or a size class.

V: TRBV7-9
D: TRBD1
J: TRBJ1-5
size: many
DNA: TGTGCCAGCAGCTTAGATCAGGGGGGTATTGGGGTTGAGCAGCCCCAGCATTTT
CDR3: CASSLDQGGIGVEQPQHF

V: TRBV6-1
D: NA
J: TRBJ2-7
size: many
DNA: TGTGCCAGCAGTGAGGTAGAGCAGTACTTC
CDR3: CASSEVEQYF

V: TRBV4-1
D: NA
J: TRBJ1-4
size: many
DNA: TGCGCCAGCAGCCAAGACCTACACCGCCCAACTAATGAAAAACTGTTTTTT
CDR3: CASSQDLHRPTNEKLFF

V: TRBV14
D: NA
J: TRBJ2-1
size: many
DNA: TGTGCCAGCAGCCAAGAGTGGGGGGTCAATGAGCAGTTCTTC
CDR3: CASSQEWGVNEQFF

V: TRBV6-1
D: NA
J: TRBJ2-5
size: many
DNA: TGTGCCAGCAGTCGCTCTCGGAAGCAAGAGACCCAGTACTTC
CDR3: CASSRSRKQETQYF

V: TRBV9
D: NA
J: TRBJ1-3
size: NA
DNA: TGTGCCAGCAGCGTAGACCCCGGGGGGGCTGGAAACACCATATATTTT
CDR3: CASSVDPGGAGNTIYF

V: TRBV19
D: NA
J: TRBJ1-1
size: many
DNA: TGTGCCAGTAGGAAGGGGATGGGGACTGAAGCTTTCTTT
CDR3: CASRKGMGTEAFF

V: TRBV6-5
D: NA
J: TRBJ2-7
size: few
DNA: TGTGCCAGCACACTCCGTAACGAGCAGTACTTC
CDR3: CASTLRNEQYF

V: TRBV28
D: NA
J: TRBJ1-5
size: NA
DNA: TGTGCCAGCAACACTGTAGGGGGCAATCAGCCCCAGCATTTT
CDR3: CASNTVGGNQPQHF

V: TRBV9
D: TRBD2
J: TRBJ2-1
size: many
DNA: TGTGCCAGCAGCGCCCGACTAGCGGGGGGAACAGATGAGCAGTTCTTC
CDR3: CASSARLAGGTDEQFF

V: TRBV9
D: TRBD1
J: TRBJ2-1
size: many
DNA: TGTGCCAGCAGCCCCGGGACAGCCTCTTTCAATGAGCAGTTCTTC
CDR3: CASSPGTASFNEQFF

V: TRBV3-1
D: NA
J: TRBJ1-6
size: once
DNA: TGTGCCAGCAGCCCCGGGACCTACCTCCACTTT
CDR3: CASSPGTYLHF

V: TRBV7-9
D: NA
J: TRBJ2-7
size: many
DNA: TGTGCCAGCAGCTCCGGGGACTACGAGCAGTACTTC
CDR3: CASSSGDYEQYF

V: TRBV20-1
D: TRBD1
J: TRBJ1-6
size: many
DNA: TGCAGTGCTAGAGAGCTCTCCGGGACAGCTAATAATTCACCCCTCCACTTT
CDR3: CSARELSGTANNSPLHF

V: TRBV2
D: TRBD1
J: TRBJ2-5
size: many
DNA: TGTGCCAGCAAGCGGTACAGGGGCCAAGAGACCCAGTACTTC
CDR3: CASKRYRGQETQYF

V: TRBV4-1
D: TRBD2
J: TRBJ2-7
size: many
DNA: TGCGCCAGCAGCCAAGAACGGGAGGCGAGCGGGAGGAGGAGGACCTACGAGCAGTACTTC
CDR3: CASSQEREASGRRRTYEQYF

V: TRBV5-1
D: NA
J: TRBJ2-2
size: many
DNA: TGCGCCAGCAGCCCACAGCCTGATATTAGGGAGCTGTTTTTT
CDR3: CASSPQPDIRELFF

V: TRBV4-3
D: NA
J: TRBJ1-5
size: many
DNA: TGCGCCAGCAGCCAAGGTCAGGGCAATCAGCCCCAGCATTTT
CDR3: CASSQGQGNQPQHF

V: TRBV27
D: NA
J: TRBJ2-7
size: many
DNA: TGTGCCAGCAGTTTGGAACGACCGGGCCTGAGCTCCTACGAGCAGTACTTC
CDR3: CASSLERPGLSSYEQYF

V: TRBV6-1
D: TRBD2
J: TRBJ2-7
size: many
DNA: TGTGCCAGCAGTGAAGCGACTAGCGGGCCCCACGAGCAGTACTTC
CDR3: CASSEATSGPHEQYF

V: TRBV29-1
D: TRBD1
J: TRBJ2-1
size: many
DNA: TGCAGCGTTGTACCACAGAGGACAGGGAGTTTGGTCTTC
CDR3: CSVVPQRTGSLVF

V: TRBV29-1
D: NA
J: TRBJ2-2
size: NA
DNA: TGCAGCGTAGTTCCAGGGGCGAACACCGGGGAGCTGTTTTTT
CDR3: CSVVPGANTGELFF

V: TRBV9
D: NA
J: TRBJ2-6
size: many
DNA: TGTGCCAGCAGCGTAGCTCAGGTCCCTGGGGCCAACGTCCTGACTTTC
CDR3: CASSVAQVPGANVLTF

V: TRBV6-5
D: TRBD1
J: TRBJ2-7
size: many
DNA: TGTGCCAGCAGTCTCCCGGGACAGGGGTCCGAGCAGTACTTC
CDR3: CASSLPGQGSEQYF

V: TRBV2
D: TRBD2
J: TRBJ2-3
size: many
DNA: TGTGCCAGCAGAGGCGGGAGCGTCAGCACAGATACGCAGTATTTT
CDR3: CASRGGSVSTDTQYF

V: TRBV28
D: NA
J: TRBJ1-1
size: NA
DNA: TGTGCCAGCAGTTTAGGGGGGGCCCATTGGGCTGAAGCTTTCTTT
CDR3: CASSLGGAHWAEAFF

V: TRBV19
D: NA
J: TRBJ1-5
size: many
DNA: TGTGCCAGTAGTCGGGGGGCAAGCAATCAGCCCCAGCATTTT
CDR3: CASSRGASNQPQHF

V: TRBV20-1
D: NA
J: TRBJ2-3
size: many
DNA: TGCAGTGCCGAGTCTACAGATACGCAGTATTTT
CDR3: CSAESTDTQYF

V: TRBV7-6
D: NA
J: TRBJ2-6
size: NA
DNA: TGTGCCAACAGCTTGGACCAGGTGTACTCTGGGGCCAACGTCCTGACTTTC
CDR3: CANSLDQVYSGANVLTF

V: TRBV5-1
D: TRBD2
J: TRBJ2-2
size: many
DNA: TGCGCCAGCAGCTTGGATGCGGGGGGTTTCACCGGGGAGCTGTTTTTT
CDR3: CASSLDAGGFTGELFF

V: TRBV2
D: NA
J: TRBJ2-1
size: many
DNA: TGTGCCAGCAGTAGTGGGGTGATGTCGTACGATGAGCAGTTCTTC
CDR3: CASSSGVMSYDEQFF

V: TRBV6-4
D: TRBD1
J: TRBJ1-5
size: NA
DNA: TGTGCCAGCAGGGTAACAGGGGGCGTCTCATATCAGCCCCAGCATTTT
CDR3: CASRVTGGVSYQPQHF

V: TRBV14
D: NA
J: TRBJ1-2
size: many
DNA: TGTGCCAGCAGCCCCCTGGACAGTTATAACTATGGCTACACCTTC
CDR3: CASSPLDSYNYGYTF

V: TRBV12-3/TRBV12-4
D: TRBD1
J: TRBJ1-1
size: few
DNA: TGTGCCAGCAGAGGACAGGGATTGAACACTGAAGCTTTCTTT
CDR3: CASRGQGLNTEAFF

V: TRBV2
D: TRBD2
J: TRBJ2-3
size: NA
DNA: TGTGCCAGCAGTCAAAAACGACTAGCGGGAGGTTATACAGATACGCAGTATTTT
CDR3: CASSQKRLAGGYTDTQYF

V: TRBV10-3
D: NA
J: TRBJ2-6
size: many
DNA: TGTGCCATCAGTAATGCGGCTGGGGCCAACGTCCTGACTTTC
CDR3: CAISNAAGANVLTF

V: TRBV6-7
D: TRBD2
J: TRBJ2-2
size: NA
DNA: TGTGCCAGCAGCTTCCTACGGACTAGCGGGAGGCCGGGAACCGGGGAGCTGTTTTTT
CDR3: CASSFLRTSGRPGTGELFF

V: TRBV5-1
D: TRBD2
J: TRBJ2-1
size: many
DNA: TGCGCCAGCAGCTTAAGACTAGCGGGAGTCAACAATGAGCAGTTCTTC
CDR3: CASSLRLAGVNNEQFF

V: TRBV11-2
D: NA
J: TRBJ2-7
size: many
DNA: TGTGCCAGCAGCATAGGGGCTCCGACAGAGCAGTACTTC
CDR3: CASSIGAPTEQYF

V: TRBV9
D: TRBD2
J: TRBJ2-2
size: many
DNA: TGTGCCAGCAGCGTACGACTAGCGGTCACGAACACCGGGGAGCTGTTTTTT
CDR3: CASSVRLAVTNTGELFF

V: TRBV7-9
D: TRBD2
J: TRBJ2-3
size: many
DNA: TGTGCCAGCAGCTTTTGGACTAGAGAAGATACGCAGTATTTT
CDR3: CASSFWTREDTQYF

V: TRBV5-1
D: TRBD2
J: TRBJ2-3
size: many
DNA: TGCGCCAGCAGCGCGGGACTAGCGGGAGCAGGAGCAGATACGCAGTATTTT
CDR3: CASSAGLAGAGADTQYF